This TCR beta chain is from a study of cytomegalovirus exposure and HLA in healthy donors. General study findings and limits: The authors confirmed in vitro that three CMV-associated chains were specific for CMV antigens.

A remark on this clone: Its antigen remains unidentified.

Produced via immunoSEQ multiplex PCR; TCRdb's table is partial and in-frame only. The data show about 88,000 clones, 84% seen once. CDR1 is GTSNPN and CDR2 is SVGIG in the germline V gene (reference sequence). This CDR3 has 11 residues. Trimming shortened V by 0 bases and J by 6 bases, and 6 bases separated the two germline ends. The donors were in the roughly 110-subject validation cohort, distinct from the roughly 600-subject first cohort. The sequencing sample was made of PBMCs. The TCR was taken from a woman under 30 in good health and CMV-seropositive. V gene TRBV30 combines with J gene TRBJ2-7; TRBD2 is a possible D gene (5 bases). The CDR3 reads CAWSVRGEQYF. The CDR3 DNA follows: TGTGCCTGGAGTGTACGGGGCGAGCAGTACTTC.